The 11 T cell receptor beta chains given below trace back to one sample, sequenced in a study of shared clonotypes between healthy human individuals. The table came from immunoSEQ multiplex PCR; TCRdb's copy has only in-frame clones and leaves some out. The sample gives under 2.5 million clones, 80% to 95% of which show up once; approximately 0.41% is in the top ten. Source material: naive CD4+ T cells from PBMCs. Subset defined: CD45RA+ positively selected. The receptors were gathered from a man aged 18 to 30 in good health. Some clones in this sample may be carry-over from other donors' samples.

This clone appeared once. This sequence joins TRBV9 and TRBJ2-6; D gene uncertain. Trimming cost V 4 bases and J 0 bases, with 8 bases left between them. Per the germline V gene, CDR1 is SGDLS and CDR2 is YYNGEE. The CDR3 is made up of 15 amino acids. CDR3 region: CASSPISSGANVLTF. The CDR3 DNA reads TGTGCCAGCAGCCCCATTAGCTCTGGGGCCAACGTCCTGACTTTC.

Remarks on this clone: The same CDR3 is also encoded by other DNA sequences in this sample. The CDR3 protein is CASSEKGSGNTIYF. The DNA of the CDR3 is TGTGCCAGCAGTGAAAAGGGTTCAGGAAACACCATATATTTT. The V call is TRBV6-1, the J call TRBJ1-3; D remains ambiguous. The V gene's germline CDR1 is MNHNS and CDR2 SASEGT. V was pared by 2 bases and J by 4 bases, with 9 bases between. The CDR3 consists of 14 residues.

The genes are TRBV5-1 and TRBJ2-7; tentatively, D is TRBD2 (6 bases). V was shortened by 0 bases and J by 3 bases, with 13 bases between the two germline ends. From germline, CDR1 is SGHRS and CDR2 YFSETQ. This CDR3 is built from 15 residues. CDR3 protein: CASSLAGEANYEQYF. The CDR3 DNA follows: TGCGCCAGCAGCTTGGCTGGGGAGGCCAACTACGAGCAGTACTTC.

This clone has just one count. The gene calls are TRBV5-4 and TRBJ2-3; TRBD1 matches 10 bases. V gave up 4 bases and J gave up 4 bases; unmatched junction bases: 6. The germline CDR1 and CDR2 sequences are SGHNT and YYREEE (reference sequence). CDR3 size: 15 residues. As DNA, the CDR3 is TGTGCCAGCAGCCCGGGCGGACAGGGGGCAGATACGCAGTATTTT. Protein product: CASSPGGQGADTQYF.

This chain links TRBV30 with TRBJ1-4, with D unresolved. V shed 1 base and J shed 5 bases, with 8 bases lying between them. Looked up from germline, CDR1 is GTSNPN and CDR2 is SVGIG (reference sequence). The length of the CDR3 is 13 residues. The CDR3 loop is CAWSAYRNEKLFF. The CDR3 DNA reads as TGTGCCTGGAGTGCGTACCGAAATGAAAAACTGTTTTTT.

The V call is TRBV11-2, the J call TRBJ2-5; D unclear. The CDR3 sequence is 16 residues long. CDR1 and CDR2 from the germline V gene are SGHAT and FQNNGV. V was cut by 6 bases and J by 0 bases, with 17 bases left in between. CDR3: CASSSGFTPYQETQYF. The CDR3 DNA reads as TGTGCCAGCAGTTCCGGGTTTACACCTTACCAAGAGACCCAGTACTTC.

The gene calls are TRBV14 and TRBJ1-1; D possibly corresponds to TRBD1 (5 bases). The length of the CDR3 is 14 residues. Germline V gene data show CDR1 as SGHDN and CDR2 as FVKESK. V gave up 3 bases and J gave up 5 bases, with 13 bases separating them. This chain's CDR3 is CASSHPWGSTEAFF. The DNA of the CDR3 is TGTGCCAGCAGCCACCCATGGGGGTCGACTGAAGCTTTCTTT.

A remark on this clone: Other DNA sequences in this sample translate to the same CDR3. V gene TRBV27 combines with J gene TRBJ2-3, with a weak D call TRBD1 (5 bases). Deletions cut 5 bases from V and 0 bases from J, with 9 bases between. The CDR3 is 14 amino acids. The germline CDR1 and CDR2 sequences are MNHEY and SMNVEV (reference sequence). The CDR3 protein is CASSIQGSTDTQYF. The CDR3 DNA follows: TGTGCCAGCAGTATTCAGGGAAGCACAGATACGCAGTATTTT.

DNA of the CDR3: TGTGCCACCTCCGTAGCTATGGCAGGGAGTGAGCAGTTCTTC. Its protein product is CATSVAMAGSEQFF. The chain links TRBV9 to TRBJ2-1, with D perhaps given as TRBD1 or TRBD2 (5 bases each). The length of the CDR3 is 14 residues. V dropped 9 bases and J dropped 9 bases, with 22 bases sitting between them. CDR1 and CDR2 (germline): SGDLS, YYNGEE.

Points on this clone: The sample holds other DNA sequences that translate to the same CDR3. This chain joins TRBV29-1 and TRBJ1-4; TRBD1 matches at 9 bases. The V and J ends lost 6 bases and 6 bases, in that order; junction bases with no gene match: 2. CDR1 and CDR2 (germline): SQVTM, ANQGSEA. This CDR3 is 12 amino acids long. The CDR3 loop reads CSVRTGDEKLFF. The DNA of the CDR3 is TGCAGCGTCCGGACAGGGGATGAAAAACTGTTTTTT.

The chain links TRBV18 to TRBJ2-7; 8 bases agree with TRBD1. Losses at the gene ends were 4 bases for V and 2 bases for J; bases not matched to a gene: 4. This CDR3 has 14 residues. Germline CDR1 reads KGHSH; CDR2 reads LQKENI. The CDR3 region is CASSRGTGPYEQYF. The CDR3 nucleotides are TGTGCCAGCTCACGGGGGACAGGTCCCTACGAGCAGTACTTC.